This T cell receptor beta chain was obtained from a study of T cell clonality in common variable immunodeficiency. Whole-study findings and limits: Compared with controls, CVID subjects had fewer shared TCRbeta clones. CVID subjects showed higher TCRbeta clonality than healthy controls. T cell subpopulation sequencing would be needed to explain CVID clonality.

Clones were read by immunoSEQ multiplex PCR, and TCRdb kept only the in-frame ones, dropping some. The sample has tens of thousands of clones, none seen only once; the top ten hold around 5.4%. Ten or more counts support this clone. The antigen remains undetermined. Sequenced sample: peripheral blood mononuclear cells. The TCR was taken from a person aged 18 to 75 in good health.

CDR3 in amino acids: CSVDRPSHHSYEQYF. The CDR3 DNA, read in part, is TGCAGCGTTGATAGGCCTAGCCATCATTCATACGAG. This sequence joins TRBV29-1 and TRBJ2-7; TRBD2 is a possible D gene (5 bases). The missing CDR3 end, 3 residues past where the read stops, is filled in from the germline J gene. The V gene's germline CDR1 is SQVTM and CDR2 ANQGSEA. The germline V and J ends were trimmed by 3 bases and 4 bases, with 19 bases remaining between them. This CDR3 is 15 amino acids long.